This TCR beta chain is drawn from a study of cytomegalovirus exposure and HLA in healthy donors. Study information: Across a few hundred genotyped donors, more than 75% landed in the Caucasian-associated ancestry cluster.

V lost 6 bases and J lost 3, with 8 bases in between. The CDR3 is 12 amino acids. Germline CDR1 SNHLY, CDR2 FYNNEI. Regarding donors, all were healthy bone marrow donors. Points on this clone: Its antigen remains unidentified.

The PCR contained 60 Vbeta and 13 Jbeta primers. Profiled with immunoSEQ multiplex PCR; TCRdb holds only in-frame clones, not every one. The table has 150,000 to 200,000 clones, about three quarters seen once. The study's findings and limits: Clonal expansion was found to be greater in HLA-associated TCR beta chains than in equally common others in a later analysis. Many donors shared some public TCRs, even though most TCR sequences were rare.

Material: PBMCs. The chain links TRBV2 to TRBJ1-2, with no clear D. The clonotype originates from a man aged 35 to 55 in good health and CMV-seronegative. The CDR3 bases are TGTGCCAGCAGCGCAGAGGACTATGGCTACACCTTC. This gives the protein CASSAEDYGYTF.